This T cell receptor (beta chain) was obtained from a study of T cells in Graves' hyperthyroidism and ophthalmopathy. General observations from the study: It was a median approximately 6.9 months before onset that the model predicted ophthalmopathy. Peripheral blood also featured most of the thyroid clonotypes expanded above 0.001.

CDR1 and CDR2 from the germline V gene are PRHDT and FYEKMQ (reference sequence). Trimming took 5 bases from V and 0 from J, leaving 12 bases between them. This CDR3 contains 15 residues. It was uncontrolled infection, other autoimmune disease, pregnancy or lactation that excluded patients. Clinical symptoms, serum thyroxine and TRAb, thyroid ultrasound and orbital computed tomography together formed the diagnostic basis. The CDR3 regions of TCR beta were amplified from RNA transcripts. A first-round RT-PCR of the TCR CDR3 used the HTBI primer set. MiXCR was run by TCRdb on the multiplex PCR reads, yielding one entry per CDR3 protein. The profile shows some 570,000 distinct CDR3 sequences, approximately 15% of them singletons. This clonotype was recorded many times. The antigen is unknown.

Sample: blood. V and J are TRBV13 and TRBJ2-3; a possible D gene is TRBD2 (6 bases). The sequence derives from a young woman with Graves' ophthalmopathy. In DNA, the CDR3 is TGTGCCAGCAGCCCATGGGACTCCAGCACAGATACGCAGTATTTT. This gives the protein CASSPWDSSTDTQYF. The whole variable domain, remainder taken from reference TRBV13 and TRBJ2-3, is AAGVIQSPRHLIKEKRETATLKCYPIPRHDTVYWYQQGPGQDPQFLISFYEKMQSDKGSIPDRFSAQQFSDYHSELNMSSLELGDSALYFCASSPWDSSTDTQYFGPGTRLTVL.